These 31 T cell receptor beta chains came from one sample sequenced in a study of low-dose radiotherapy and immunotherapy resistance in tumors. TRAV- and TRBV-specific primers, spanning alpha and beta chains, primed first-strand cDNA. TCRs were put through approximately 20 PCR cycles of amplification with Phusion. A constant-region primer and the V-primer adapter served as the primer pair. TCRdb analysed the reads with MiXCR anew, one entry per CDR3 protein. Of over 65,000 distinct CDR3 sequences in the sample, roughly a sixth were seen once. Time point described: before trial treatment. This sample comprised PBMCs, obtained before treatment. These receptors originate from a male donor with prostate cancer.

The chain joins TRBV19 to TRBJ2-3, with D perhaps matching TRBD1 (6 bases). V shed 5 bases and J shed 4 bases, with 10 bases lying between them. The CDR3 contains 13 residues. The germline CDR1 and CDR2 sequences are LNHDA and SQIVND (reference sequence). CDR3 DNA: TGTGCCAGTAGTTACAGGGTCCCAGATACGCAGTATTTT. This translates into CASSYRVPDTQYF. The complete variable domain, with remaining parts taken from reference TRBV19 and TRBJ2-3, reads DGGITQSPKYLFRKEGQNVTLSCEQNLNHDAMYWYRQDPGQGLRLIYYSQIVNDFQKGDIAEGYSVSREKKESFPLTVTSAQKNPTAFYLCASSYRVPDTQYFGPGTRLTVL.

This clonotype was recorded many times. The chain uses TRBV12-3 or TRBV12-4 and TRBJ2-7; 9 bases match TRBD2. The junction had 3 bases not matched to a gene; V was cut back by 0 bases and J by 6 bases. The CDR3 is made up of 14 amino acids. This CDR3 reads CASSLAASGVEQYF. Written as DNA, the CDR3 is TGTGCCAGCAGTTTAGCTGCTAGCGGGGTCGAGCAGTACTTC.

This clonotype showed up many times. The CDR3 DNA sequence: TGTGCCACCTCTCACGCTACCTCCTACGAGCAGTACTTC. Amino acid sequence: CATSHATSYEQYF. The V and J genes are TRBV19 and TRBJ2-7; no clear D. The V end was cut by 10 bases, the J end by 0 bases, with 13 bases between. There are 13 residues in the CDR3. Germline V gene sequence: CDR1 LNHDA, CDR2 SQIVND (reference sequence).

Ten or more counts support this clonotype. The chain combines TRBV30 with TRBJ2-1, with 8 nucleotides matching TRBD2. Germline loops: CDR1 GTSNPN, CDR2 SVGIG (reference sequence). The trim removed 5 bases at V and 8 bases at J, leaving 11 bases unmatched. The CDR3 is made up of 14 amino acids. The CDR3 DNA reads as TGTGCCTGGGCCCGGGGGGGCTTCGATGATGAGCAGTTCTTC. Translating it yields CAWARGGFDDEQFF.

This clonotype was counted many times. This chain connects TRBV6-1 to TRBJ1-5; D ambiguous. Germline CDR1 MNHNS, CDR2 SASEGT. The V end was cut by 6 bases, the J end by 2 bases, with 5 bases between. This CDR3 spans 12 amino acids. Written as DNA, the CDR3 is TGTGCCAGCAGCCAAGGCAATCAGCCCCAGCATTTT. Translation gives CASSQGNQPQHF.

This clonotype was detected ten times or more. The rearrangement links TRBV2 to TRBJ1-5; D possibly corresponds to TRBD1 (5 bases). The CDR3 consists of 13 residues. The germline V gene has CDR1 SNHLY and CDR2 FYNNEI. V was pared by 11 bases and J by 3 bases, with 14 bases between. Written as DNA, the CDR3 is TGTGCCTCCAACTGGGGCCTCAATCAGCCCCAGCATTTT. Protein sequence: CASNWGLNQPQHF.

In its sample, this clonotype was seen many times. The rearrangement joins TRBV7-2 to TRBJ2-2, with D perhaps assigned TRBD1 or TRBD2 (5 bases each). In germline, CDR1 is SGHTA, CDR2 FQGNSA. This CDR3 contains 13 residues. The germline V and J ends were trimmed by 5 bases and 6 bases, with 10 bases remaining between them. CDR3 nucleotide sequence: TGTGCCAGCAGCCTGATGGGGGCCGGGGAGCTGTTTTTT. It is translated as CASSLMGAGELFF.

This clonotype was detected ten times or more. The chain uses TRBV4-1 and TRBJ2-1; D not certain. The CDR3 has 14 amino acids. V shed 1 base and J shed 10 bases, with 14 bases lying between them. In germline, CDR1 is MGHRA, CDR2 YSYEKL. The CDR3 loop reads CASSQASLGIEQFF. CDR3 coding DNA: TGCGCCAGCAGCCAAGCTAGTTTGGGAATAGAGCAGTTCTTC.

V and J are TRBV10-3 and TRBJ2-2; D call uncertain. V was clipped by 7 bases and J by 0 bases, with 15 bases between them. The CDR3 is made up of 16 amino acids. The germline CDR1 and CDR2 sequences are ENHRY and SYGVKD. CDR3 protein: CAITPRADANTGELFF. The CDR3 DNA follows: TGTGCCATCACCCCCCGGGCGGACGCGAACACCGGGGAGCTGTTTTTT.

This clonotype was counted many times. The J gene is TRBJ2-7, the V gene TRBV7-2; possibly TRBD2 for D (7 bases). Trimming took 7 bases from V and 0 from J, leaving 16 bases between them. This CDR3 contains 15 residues. In germline, CDR1 is SGHTA, CDR2 FQGNSA. The DNA for the CDR3 is TGTGCCAGCACCCCGGGGGGCGGGGGCTCCTACGAGCAGTACTTC. Translating it yields CASTPGGGGSYEQYF.

In the case of this clonotype: This likely reflects a read error, since a far larger clone is one base away. The rearrangement joins TRBV6-1 to TRBJ2-1; D is ambiguous. V was cut by 4 bases and J by 10 bases, with 17 bases left in between. CDR1 and CDR2 (germline): MNHNS, SASEGT. The CDR3 totals 14 residues. CDR3 amino acids: CASSGGRAGYEQFF. In DNA, the CDR3 is TGTGCCAGCAGTGGCGGACGGGCCGGCTACGAGCAGTTCTTC.

This clonotype was seen repeatedly, ten times or more. The rearrangement uses TRBV7-2 and TRBJ1-6; D is ambiguous. The CDR3 runs 12 residues. Trimming removed 3 bases from V and 9 bases from J, with 6 bases in between. Germline V gives CDR1 SGHTA, CDR2 FQGNSA. CDR3 loop: CASSLELSPLHF. Written as DNA, the CDR3 is TGTGCCAGCAGCTTGGAACTTTCACCCCTCCACTTT. Using reference TRBV7-2 and TRBJ1-6 for the parts outside the CDR3, the full variable domain is GAGVSQSPSNKVTEKGKDVELRCDPISGHTALYWYRQSLGQGLEFLIYFQGNSAPDKSGLPSDRFSAERTGGSVSTLTIQRTQQEDSAVYLCASSLELSPLHFGNGTRLTVT.

This clonotype showed up many times. This chain uses TRBV3-1 with TRBJ2-1, with D possibly matching TRBD2 (6 bases). Germline V gene sequence: CDR1 LGHDT, CDR2 YNNKEL (reference sequence). V lost 1 base, J lost 7 bases, and 20 bases lay in between. This CDR3 contains 17 residues. CDR3 residues: CASSQVGDSSSRNEQFF. The CDR3 nucleotides are TGTGCCAGCAGCCAAGTCGGGGACTCGAGTAGCCGGAATGAGCAGTTCTTC.

On this clonotype itself: A read error likely explains this, since a far larger clone differs by one base. DNA of the CDR3: TGTGCCAGCAGCTTGGGTGGGATCTCCTACGAGCAGTACTTC. This sequence encodes CASSLGGISYEQYF. This chain uses TRBV5-3 with TRBJ2-7; the D is unclear. TRBV5-3 is flagged as an ORF with uncertain function. The CDR3 covers 14 residues.

The sample holds many counts of this clonotype. This chain links TRBV6-2 or TRBV6-3 with TRBJ2-5; D call uncertain. Germline V gene data show CDR1 as MNHEY and CDR2 as SVGEGT. V was cut by 5 bases and J by 5 bases, with 9 bases left in between. This CDR3 region has 12 residues. The CDR3 DNA follows: TGTGCCAGCAGTGAGCCGGAGGAGACCCAGTACTTC. As protein: CASSEPEETQYF.

The chain is built from TRBV7-6 and TRBJ2-3, with D tentatively TRBD1 or TRBD2 (6 bases each). V was clipped by 1 base and J by 5 bases, with 13 bases between them. This CDR3 region has 15 residues. Germline V CDR1 and CDR2: SGHVS, FNYEAQ. The CDR3 DNA reads as TGTGCCAGCAGCTTAGTCGGGGGCGCGGAAGATACGCAGTATTTT. Amino acid sequence: CASSLVGGAEDTQYF.

On this clonotype: The DNA is left out, because the CDR3 cannot be placed on it with certainty; the CDR3 is given as TCRdb lists it. The rearrangement joins TRBV18 to TRBJ2-2; the D call in the table, TRBD2, was not verified against the DNA. The CDR3 is 16 amino acids long, termini counted. The germline V gene encodes CDR1 KGHSH and CDR2 LQKENI. The CDR3 loop is CASSPPTREDGELFFF.

This clonotype has ten or more counts. The rearrangement links TRBV7-9 to TRBJ1-1; 9 bases align to TRBD1. V lost 5 bases, J lost 3 bases, and 10 bases stayed unmatched. The CDR3 sequence is 16 residues long. The germline gives CDR1 SEHNR, CDR2 FQNEAQ (reference sequence). The CDR3 nucleotides are TGTGCCAGCAGCACTGACCGGGACAGGGTTTACACTGAAGCTTTCTTT. Protein sequence: CASSTDRDRVYTEAFF.

The table lists this clonotype with many counts. The chain carries TRBV5-5 and TRBJ1-2, with D perhaps matching TRBD1 (5 bases). This CDR3 region has 14 residues. V lost 3 bases and J 4 bases, leaving 13 bases between the germline ends. Germline V CDR1 and CDR2: SGHKS, YYEKEE (reference sequence). DNA of the CDR3: TGTGCCAGCAGCTACGAAGCAGGGAGCTATGGCTACACCTTC. Encoded protein: CASSYEAGSYGYTF.

This clonotype has at least ten counts. This chain connects TRBV2 to TRBJ2-3; D not certain. This CDR3 contains 13 residues. Germline V gene sequence: CDR1 SNHLY, CDR2 FYNNEI. Trimming cost V 1 base and J 14 bases, with 16 bases left between them. The CDR3 DNA is TGTGCCAGCAGTGAAGTTGGTCACCCCGCCTCGTATTTT. As protein: CASSEVGHPASYF.

This chain joins TRBV2 and TRBJ1-2; 9 bases are a match to TRBD1. J gave up 1 base and V 6 bases, and 6 bases lay outside the gene matches. This CDR3 is built from 15 residues. From germline, CDR1 is SNHLY and CDR2 FYNNEI. The CDR3 is CASSRTGGDNYGYTF. The CDR3 coding sequence is TGTGCCAGCAGCCGAACAGGGGGCGATAACTATGGCTACACCTTC.

This clonotype has a handful of counts. The chain carries TRBV6-2 or TRBV6-3 and TRBJ2-3; 12 bases are a match to TRBD2. The V gene end was trimmed by 6 bases and the J gene end by 1 base; junction bases not matched to a gene: 2. The V gene's germline CDR1 is MNHEY and CDR2 SVGEGT. This CDR3 is built from 15 residues. The CDR3 sequence is CASSRLAGGTDTQYF. CDR3 nucleotide sequence: TGTGCCAGCAGCCGACTAGCGGGGGGCACAGATACGCAGTATTTT.

This clonotype was counted ten times or more. This rearrangement joins TRBV7-9 to TRBJ2-1; 8 bases map to TRBD2. The CDR3 loop spans 16 amino acids. J gave up 4 bases and V 5 bases, and 10 bases lay outside the gene matches. Germline V CDR1 and CDR2: SEHNR, FQNEAQ (reference sequence). CDR3 loop: CASSHHRAGGYNEQFF. CDR3 sequence (DNA): TGTGCCAGCAGCCACCATCGGGCGGGGGGATACAATGAGCAGTTCTTC.

Remarks on this clonotype: A far larger clone is just one base off, so this is likely a read error. CDR3 nucleotides: TGTGCCAACAGTCAACGGGCGGGAGGGAGCAATCAGCCCCAGCATTTT. It specifies CANSQRAGGSNQPQHF. The chain is built from TRBV6-6 and TRBJ1-5, with D uncertain. There are 16 residues in the CDR3. CDR1 MNHNY and CDR2 SVGAGI come from the germline V gene (reference sequence).

This clonotype was counted at least ten times. The chain recombines TRBV18 with TRBJ2-2; no reliable D call. The V and J ends lost 2 bases and 7 bases respectively, with 5 bases between them. Per the germline V gene, CDR1 is KGHSH and CDR2 is LQKENI. CDR3 length: 12 amino acids. For the CDR3, the DNA is TGTGCCAGCTCACCAGGTGACGGGGAGCTGTTTTTT. Residues: CASSPGDGELFF.

This clonotype has a count of ten or more. The chain is built from TRBV12-3 or TRBV12-4 and TRBJ2-1; D remains ambiguous. The length of the CDR3 is 16 residues. V gave up 2 bases and J gave up 2 bases, with 13 bases separating them. The CDR3 region has the DNA TGTGCCAGCAGTTTACTCACCGGACCCCCCTACAATGAGCAGTTCTTC. It codes for CASSLLTGPPYNEQFF.

This clonotype was counted many times. The junction does not match germline at one end; this may be a read error. This chain joins TRBV5-1 and TRBJ1-1, with a tentative D call TRBD1 (6 bases). The CDR3 has 14 amino acids. CDR1 and CDR2 (germline): SGHRS, YFSETQ. CDR3 sequence reads: CASSLGPPRGEAFF. Here the CDR3 DNA reads TGTGCCAGCAGCTTGGGGCCCCCAAGGGGGGAAGCTTTCTTT.

The DNA of the CDR3 is TGTGCCAGCGGTACCGGGACAGGCCTCTACGAGCAGTACTTC. It codes for CASGTGTGLYEQYF. V gene TRBV27 combines with J gene TRBJ2-7; 8 bases line up with TRBD1. CDR1 is MNHEY and CDR2 is SMNVEV in the germline V gene (reference sequence). The CDR3 contains 14 residues. V dropped 8 bases and J dropped 3; count of bases not matched to a gene: 9.

This clonotype has at least ten counts. The chain combines TRBV7-2 with TRBJ2-6; TRBD1 aligns across 7 bases. Germline lookup yields CDR1 SGHTA and CDR2 FQGNSA. Germline trimming cut 6 bases from V and 2 bases from J; bases unmatched to any gene: 10. CDR3 size: 17 residues. The CDR3 DNA reads TGTGCCAGCAGAAACAGGGGTATGGTGACTGGGGCCAACGTCCTGACTTTC. It codes for CASRNRGMVTGANVLTF.

This clonotype is categorized as medium-sized (0.01 to 0.1%). The rearrangement joins TRBV11-2 to TRBJ2-3; D ambiguous. The CDR3 runs to 13 residues. CDR1 and CDR2 from the germline V gene are SGHAT and FQNNGV. Trimming removed 3 bases from V and 6 bases from J, with 10 bases in between. CDR3 sequence: CASSLGRSDTQYF. In nucleotides, the CDR3 is TGTGCCAGCAGCTTGGGCAGGTCTGATACGCAGTATTTT.

Of note for this clonotype: Given a far larger clone just one base away, this is likely a sequencing read error. J is TRBJ2-1 and V is TRBV21-1; the table's TRBD1 call for D was not verified on the DNA. TRBV21-1 is noted as a pseudogene. The CDR3 spans 17 residues. CDR3 in amino acids: CASSKGSTRQDPYEQFF. As DNA, the CDR3 is TGTGCCAGCAGCAAAGGGTCCACTCGACAGGACCCCTACGAGCAGTTCTTC.